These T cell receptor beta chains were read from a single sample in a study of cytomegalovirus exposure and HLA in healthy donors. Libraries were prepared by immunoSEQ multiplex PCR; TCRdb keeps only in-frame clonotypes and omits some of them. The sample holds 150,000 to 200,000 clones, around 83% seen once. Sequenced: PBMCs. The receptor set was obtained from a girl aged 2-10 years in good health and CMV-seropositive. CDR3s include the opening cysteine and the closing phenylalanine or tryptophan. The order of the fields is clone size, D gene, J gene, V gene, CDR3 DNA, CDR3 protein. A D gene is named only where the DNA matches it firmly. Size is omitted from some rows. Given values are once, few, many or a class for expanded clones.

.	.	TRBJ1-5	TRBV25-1	TGTGCCAGCAGAGCGTCGGGGAATCATCAGCCCCAGCATTTT	CASRASGNHQPQHF
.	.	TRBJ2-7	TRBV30	TGTGCCTGGAGCCGTACGCGACTCTACGAGCAGTACTTC	CAWSRTRLYEQYF
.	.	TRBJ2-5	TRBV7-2	TGTGCCAGCAGCTCCTACCAAGAGACCCAGTACTTC	CASSSYQETQYF
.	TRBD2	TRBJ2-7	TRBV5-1	TGCGCCAGCAGCTTGTCTCGCGGCGGGAGGTGGTACTACGAGCAGTACTTC	CASSLSRGGRWYYEQYF
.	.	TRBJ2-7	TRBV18	TGTGCCAGCTCACCACCTGGCAGGAAAGGTTCCTACGAGCAGTACTTC	CASSPPGRKGSYEQYF
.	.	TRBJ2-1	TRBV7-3	TGTGCCAGCAGCTTACTAAGTGGCAGCGGTTACAATGAGCAGTTCTTC	CASSLLSGSGYNEQFF
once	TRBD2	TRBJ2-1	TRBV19	TGTGCCAGTAGTATAACTAGCGGGAGAACCTACAATGAGCAGTTCTTC	CASSITSGRTYNEQFF
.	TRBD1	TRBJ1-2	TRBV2	TGTGCCAGCAGTGGGGAGACAGGGTGGCACTATGGCTACACCTTC	CASSGETGWHYGYTF
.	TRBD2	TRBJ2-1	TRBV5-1	TGCGCCAGCAGCGCGGCCGGGACTAGCGGCTACAATGAGCAGTTCTTC	CASSAAGTSGYNEQFF
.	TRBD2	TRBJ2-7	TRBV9	TGTGCCAGCAGCCTCCTAGCGGGACCGTCCTACGAGCAGTACTTC	CASSLLAGPSYEQYF
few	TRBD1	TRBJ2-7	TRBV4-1	TGCGCCAGCAGCCAAGTGAATATCGCAGGGGGCTACGAGCAGTACTTC	CASSQVNIAGGYEQYF
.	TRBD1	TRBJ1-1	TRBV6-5	TGTGCCAGCCAAGTACAGGGGTACACTGAAGCTTTCTTT	CASQVQGYTEAFF
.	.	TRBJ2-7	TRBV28	TGTGCCAGCAGCGACCAGGGGCCGTACTACGAGCAGTACTTC	CASSDQGPYYEQYF
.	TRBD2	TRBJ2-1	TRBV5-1	TGCGCCAGCAGCTGGGGAGGTCGGGGAGGGTATGAGCAGTTCTTC	CASSWGGRGGYEQFF
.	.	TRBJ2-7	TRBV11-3	TGTGCCAGCAGCGCTAGAGACGGAGAGCAGTACTTC	CASSARDGEQYF
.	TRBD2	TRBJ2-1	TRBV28	TGTGCCAGCAGTTTACCGGGACTAGCGGACACAAGAGGGTTCTTC	CASSLPGLADTRGFF
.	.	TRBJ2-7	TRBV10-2	TGCGCCAGCAGTGAGTCTGTGGGAGGCGGGCAGTACTTC	CASSESVGGGQYF
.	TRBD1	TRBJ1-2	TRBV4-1	TGCGCCAGCAGCCAGGGGACAGGGAACTATGGCTACACCTTC	CASSQGTGNYGYTF
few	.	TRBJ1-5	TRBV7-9	TGTGCCAGCAGCTGGGGCCTAAATCAGCCCCAGCATTTT	CASSWGLNQPQHF
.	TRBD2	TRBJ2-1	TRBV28	TGTGCCAGCACGTCTAGCGGGAGGCCCAGCTCCTACAATGAGCAGTTCTTC	CASTSSGRPSSYNEQFF
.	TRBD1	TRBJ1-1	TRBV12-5	TGTGCTAGTGCCGGGACAGGGGGCGACGCTGAAGCTTTCTTT	CASAGTGGDAEAFF
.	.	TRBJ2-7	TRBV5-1	TGCGCCAGCAGGGAACAGGGTTTTTACGAGCAGTACTTC	CASREQGFYEQYF
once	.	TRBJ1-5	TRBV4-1	TGCGCCAGCAGCCAAGCCAGTTCCAATCAGCCCCAGCATTTT	CASSQASSNQPQHF
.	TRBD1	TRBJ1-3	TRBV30	TGTGCCTGGAGCCGGACAGGGGCGGGCACCATATATTTT	CAWSRTGAGTIYF
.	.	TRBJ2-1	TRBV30	TGTGCCTGGAACGCCGGGGTCCATGAGCAGTTCTTC	CAWNAGVHEQFF
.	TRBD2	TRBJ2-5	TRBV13	TGTGCCAGCAGCCAGGCGACCGGGACTAGCGGGATTATAGAGACCCAGTACTTC	CASSQATGTSGIIETQYF
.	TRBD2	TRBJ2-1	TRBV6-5	TGTGCCAGCAGTTACGAGGGGGGACTAGCGGGCGATGAGCAGTTCTTC	CASSYEGGLAGDEQFF
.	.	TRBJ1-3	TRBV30	TGTGCCTGGAGTCCTGGACAGTCTGGAAACACCATATATTTT	CAWSPGQSGNTIYF
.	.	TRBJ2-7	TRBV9	TGTGCCAGCAGCGCAGGGGCTAGCGGCGCAACCTACGAGCAGTACTTC	CASSAGASGATYEQYF
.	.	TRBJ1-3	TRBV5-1	TGCGCCAGCAGCGGGGGCCAGGCCCAAAACACCATATATTTT	CASSGGQAQNTIYF
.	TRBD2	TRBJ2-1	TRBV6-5	TGTGCCAGCAGTTTACTAGCGGCTAGCTCCTACAATGAGCAGTTCTTC	CASSLLAASSYNEQFF
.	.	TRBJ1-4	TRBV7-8	TGTGCCAGCAGCCGCCGAGGACAGACAACTAATGAAAAACTGTTTTTT	CASSRRGQTTNEKLFF
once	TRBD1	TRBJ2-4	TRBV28	TGTGCCAGCAGTCTGTACAGGGGGATAGGATACTTC	CASSLYRGIGYF
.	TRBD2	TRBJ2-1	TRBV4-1	TGCGCCAGCAGCCAAGTTAAAGGGAGGGCGGGTAGTGAGCAGTTCTTC	CASSQVKGRAGSEQFF
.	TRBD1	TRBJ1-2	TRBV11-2	TGTGCCAGCAGCCCCCCGACGACAGGGTATGGCTACACCTTC	CASSPPTTGYGYTF
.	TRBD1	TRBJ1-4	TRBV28	TGTGCCAGCAGCCTTATCAGGACAGGGGGGTCGGAAAAACTGTTTTTT	CASSLIRTGGSEKLFF
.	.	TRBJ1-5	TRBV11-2	TGTGCCAGCAGCTTAGATCGGGACACCGACCAGCATTTT	CASSLDRDTDQHF
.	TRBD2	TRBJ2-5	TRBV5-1	TGCGCCAGCTGGGGGCCGGGACTAGCGGGAGGGGAATCCCAAGAGACCCAGTACTTC	CASWGPGLAGGESQETQYF
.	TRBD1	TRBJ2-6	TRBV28	TGTGCCAGCAGGCCCCGGACAGGCCTCTCTGGGGCCAACGTCCTGACTTTC	CASRPRTGLSGANVLTF
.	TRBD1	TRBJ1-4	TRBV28	TGTGCCAGCAGTTTGACAGGGCCACTTAATGAAAAACTGTTTTTT	CASSLTGPLNEKLFF
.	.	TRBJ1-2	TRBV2	TGTGCCAGCAGTGAACAGGGGCCTAACTATGGCTACACCTTC	CASSEQGPNYGYTF
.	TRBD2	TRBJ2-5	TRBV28	TGTGCCAGCAGGGTAGCGGGAGAAGAGACCCAGTACTTC	CASRVAGEETQYF
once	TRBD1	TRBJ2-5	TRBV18	TGTGCCAGCTCGCCGGGACAGGTGAAAGAGACCCAGTACTTC	CASSPGQVKETQYF
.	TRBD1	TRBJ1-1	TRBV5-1	TGCGCCAGCAGAACAGGGGGCAACACTGAAGCTTTCTTT	CASRTGGNTEAFF
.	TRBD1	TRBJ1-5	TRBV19	TGTGCCAGTATGACAGGGAATCAGCCCCAGCATTTT	CASMTGNQPQHF
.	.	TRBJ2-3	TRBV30	TGTGCCTGGAGTGCCCTCGGACAGAGCGATACGCAGTATTTT	CAWSALGQSDTQYF
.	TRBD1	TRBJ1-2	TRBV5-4	TGTGCCAGCAGCCTGGACAGGGGGGGAGGCTACACCTTC	CASSLDRGGGYTF
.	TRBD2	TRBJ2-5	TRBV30	TGTGGTTGCCCCGGGACTAGCGGGAGTTTTGTAGAGACCCAGTACTTC	CGCPGTSGSFVETQYF
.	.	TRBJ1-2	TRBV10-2	TGCGCCAGCAGTGAGTCTACCCCTGAGTATGGCTACACCTTC	CASSESTPEYGYTF
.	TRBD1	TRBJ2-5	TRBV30	TGTGCCTGGAGTTACAGGGGCGGGTTGGAGACCCAGTACTTC	CAWSYRGGLETQYF
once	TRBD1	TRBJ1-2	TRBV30	TGTGCCTGGAGTGCAGCCTCCGGGACAGTTCTCTATGGCTACACCTTC	CAWSAASGTVLYGYTF
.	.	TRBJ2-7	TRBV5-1	TGCGCCAGCAGACGGGAGGCAGGGGAGCGCTACGAGCAGTACTTC	CASRREAGERYEQYF
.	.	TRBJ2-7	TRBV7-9	TGTGCCAGCAGTCACTCCTACGAGCAGTACTTC	CASSHSYEQYF
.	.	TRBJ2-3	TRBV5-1	TGCGCCAGCAGCCCCAGGGGGGCGCACACAGATACGCAGTATTTT	CASSPRGAHTDTQYF
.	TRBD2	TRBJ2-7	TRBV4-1	TGCGCCAGCAGCCAAATGGGACTAGGCGCGACCAACGAGCAGTACTTC	CASSQMGLGATNEQYF
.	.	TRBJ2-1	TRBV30	TGTGCCTGGAGTCAACTCAATGAGCAGTTCTTC	CAWSQLNEQFF
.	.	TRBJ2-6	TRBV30	TGTGCTATCGGGGACAACGCTGGGGCCAACGTCCTGACTTTC	CAIGDNAGANVLTF
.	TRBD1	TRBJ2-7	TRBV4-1	TGCGCCAGCAGCCAAGGCCCGCGGGACAGGGCCTACGAGCAGTACTTC	CASSQGPRDRAYEQYF
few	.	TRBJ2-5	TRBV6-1	TGTGCCAGCAGTGAACCTGGGCTGGAAGAGACCCAGTACTTC	CASSEPGLEETQYF
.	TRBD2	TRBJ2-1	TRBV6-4	TGTGCCAGCAGTGAATCAGCGGGAGAATACAATGAGCAGTTCTTC	CASSESAGEYNEQFF